This paragraph covers one T cell receptor (beta chain) sequence. CDR3 size: 16 residues. This sample is part of a study of T cells expressing NK-cell markers. TCR beta cDNA was made by 5'RACE template switching with UMIs. TCRdb reanalyzed the 5' RACE reads, giving one entry per CDR3 protein sequence and no DNA. Reported are about 460,000 distinct CDR3 sequences; the ten largest clones contain approximately 1.4%. The receptor was isolated from a woman aged 45-65 years in good health. The sequenced sample consisted of blood T cells: a sorted CD56 or NKG2C T cell subset, CD4+ or CD8+ T cells, or bulk PBMC T cells (not recorded which). J is TRBJ2-1 and V is TRBV12-3 or TRBV12-4; TCRdb outputs TRBD1, but without DNA this stays unchecked. The CDR3 loop is CASSPPGSGYYNEQFF.